This T cell receptor beta chain was profiled in a study of breast tumors, draining lymph nodes, adjacent tissues. The lymph nodes were axillary draining lymph nodes from breast cancer patients. The CDR3 extends over 8 residues, inclusive of both ends. Germline V gene lookup returns CDR1 KGHSH and CDR2 LQKENI. As concerns this clonotype: Its antigen is not identified. The conserved final phenylalanine or tryptophan is absent from the CDR3, which likely points to a read error. Because the CDR3's place on the DNA is in doubt, the DNA is left out and the CDR3 is given as listed by TCRdb.

Study-wide points: Data only fit, rather than demonstrated, lymph node origin of most tumor T cells.

A single record per CDR3 protein comes from TCRdb applying MiXCR to the multiplex PCR reads. The data show 180,000 or so distinct CDR3 sequences, about 32% seen once. Sequencing input: axillary lymph node tissue. This TCR came from a female donor with breast cancer. Some clones in this sample may be carry-over from other donors' samples. The chain carries TRBV18 and TRBJ1-6. The CDR3 loop is CASSPGSM.